The table lists the clone carrying this TCR beta chain with a few counts. The sample comes from a study of blood T cell repertoires in COVID-19. CDR3 length: 15 residues. Germline CDR1 reads SGHTA; CDR2 reads FQGNSA. V was shortened by 3 bases and J by 8 bases, with 16 bases between the two germline ends. Profiling relied on immunoSEQ multiplex PCR, and the TCRdb table lists in-frame clones only, not all of them. The table lists approximately 250,000 clones, 80% to 90% of them singletons. The specimen was peripheral blood. The receptor was derived from a woman between 70 and 85 years old with COVID-19, enrolled during active disease. The V call is TRBV7-2, the J call TRBJ1-4; D possibly corresponds to TRBD1 (6 bases). The CDR3 is CASSLSTGFFEKLFF. DNA for the CDR3: TGTGCCAGCAGCTTGTCGACAGGTTTTTTCGAAAAACTGTTTTTT.